The 30 T cell receptor beta chains reported below all come from one sample, sequenced in a study of immune characterization of retroperitoneal liposarcoma. Each CDR3 protein is one row after TCRdb ran MiXCR on the PCR reads. This table holds approximately 9,000 distinct CDR3 sequences, 28% found once. The source material was tumor tissue. Receptor source: a male donor with retroperitoneal liposarcoma.

Details on this clonotype: The junction departs from germline at one end; a sequencing error may be responsible. This chain joins TRBV7-6 and TRBJ2-5; TRBD2 matches at 7 bases. The germline V gene encodes CDR1 SGHVS and CDR2 FNYEAQ. The CDR3 is made up of 17 amino acids. CDR3 bases: TGTGCTAGCACCAACCCCCCTCGCGGGAGCTCCTACAATGAGCAGTACTTC. It codes for CASTNPPRGSSYNEQYF.

The chain links TRBV7-2 to TRBJ2-1; 9 bases map to TRBD2. After removal of 2 bases from V and 13 bases from J, the junction contained 15 bases not matched to a gene. CDR3 length equals 16 residues. The V gene's germline CDR1 is SGHTA and CDR2 FQGNSA. The CDR3 sequence: CASSLSISLAGQTQFF. The CDR3 DNA sequence: TGTGCCAGCAGCTTAAGCATCTCTCTAGCGGGGCAGACCCAGTTCTTC.

By sample fraction, this clonotype is medium-sized (0.01 to 0.1%). The chain links TRBV6-1 to TRBJ2-5; 7 bases match TRBD1. Germline V gives CDR1 MNHNS, CDR2 SASEGT. The CDR3 runs to 13 residues. Germline trimming cut 8 bases from V and 4 bases from J; bases unmatched to any gene: 7. The CDR3 nucleotides are TGTGCCAGCGTCTGGACAGGACGAGAGACCCAGTACTTC. Its protein is CASVWTGRETQYF.

In the case of this clonotype: A read error is possible here, since a much larger clone lies one base away. The V call is TRBV7-6, the J call TRBJ2-4; D call uncertain. V was pared by 1 base and J by 13 bases, with 23 bases between. Germline-derived CDR1 and CDR2 are SGHVS and FNYEAQ. This CDR3 is 16 amino acids long. CDR3 nucleotide sequence: TGTGCCAGCAGCTTAGTCCCCGGGCCACACTACAATGAGCAGTACTTC. Protein: CASSLVPGPHYNEQYF.

The sample holds a few counts of this clonotype. This chain joins TRBV6-6 and TRBJ2-3, with TRBD1 matching over 7 bases. Germline V lookup: CDR1 MNHNY, CDR2 SVGAGI (reference sequence). J gave up 0 bases and V 7 bases, and 4 bases lay outside the gene matches. CDR3 length: 14 amino acids. The CDR3, as DNA: TGTGCCAGCACTAAGGGACAGAGCACAGATACGCAGTATTTT. Translation: CASTKGQSTDTQYF.

This clonotype qualifies as medium-sized. The chain carries TRBV6-1 and TRBJ2-6; D is undetermined. The CDR3 has 16 amino acids. Per germline, CDR1 MNHNS and CDR2 SASEGT. The V and J ends lost 1 base and 0 bases respectively, with 7 bases between them. The CDR3 DNA reads as TGTGCCAGCAGTGAAGTGGGTCCCTCTGGGGCCAACGTCCTGACTTTC. Translation gives CASSEVGPSGANVLTF.

V gene TRBV7-6 combines with J gene TRBJ1-1; D is possibly TRBD1 (6 bases). The germline V gene encodes CDR1 SGHVS and CDR2 FNYEAQ. V dropped 5 bases and J dropped 0 bases, with 13 bases sitting between them. The CDR3 runs 15 residues. The CDR3 protein is CASSEGHLMNTEAFF. CDR3 sequence (DNA): TGTGCCAGCAGCGAGGGACACCTCATGAACACTGAAGCTTTCTTT.

In its sample, this clonotype is medium-sized. The rearrangement uses TRBV10-2 and TRBJ2-1; 8 bases fit TRBD1. The closer fit of TRBJ2-7 to the DNA end suggests the J call may be wrong. The germline V gene encodes CDR1 WSHSY and CDR2 SAAADI. The CDR3 sequence is 14 residues long. CDR3 loop: CASSYRGLGYEQYF. CDR3 in DNA: TGCGCCAGCAGTTACAGGGGGTTAGGATACGAGCAGTACTTC.

Only a few counts were recorded for this clonotype. The rearrangement links TRBV27 to TRBJ2-1; 8 bases are a match to TRBD1. Matching the DNA end better, TRBJ2-7 makes the J call doubtful. CDR3 length: 12 amino acids. CDR1 MNHEY and CDR2 SMNVEV come from the germline V gene (reference sequence). For the CDR3, the DNA is TGTGCCAGCAGTAGGACAGGGAACGAGCAGTACTTC. This gives the protein CASSRTGNEQYF.

There are a few counts of this clonotype. This rearrangement joins TRBV7-3 to TRBJ2-5; D is perhaps TRBD2 (6 bases). CDR1 is SGHTA and CDR2 is FQGTGA in the germline V gene. This CDR3 is 15 amino acids long. V lost 2 bases to trimming and J lost 11 bases, with 21 bases between them. CDR3 DNA sequence: TGTGCCAGCAGCTTAGATAGGGGACTCAGCGCTGAGCAGTACTTC. It encodes CASSLDRGLSAEQYF.

This sequence joins TRBV6-6 and TRBJ2-1; D not resolved. The CDR3 has 12 amino acids. The V gene's germline CDR1 is MNHNY and CDR2 SVGAGI (reference sequence). Trimming took 0 bases from V and 8 from J, leaving 5 bases between them. CDR3 sequence: CASSYSGYEQFF. The CDR3 nucleotides are TGTGCCAGCAGTTACTCTGGGTATGAGCAGTTCTTC.

The chain has TRBV10-1 and TRBJ2-1; 10 bases line up with TRBD1. The germline gives CDR1 WNHNN, CDR2 SYGVQD (reference sequence). V lost 0 bases, J lost 6 bases, and 5 bases stayed unmatched. The CDR3 loop spans 16 amino acids. The CDR3 sequence: CASSESRGQGSNEQFF. As DNA, the CDR3 is TGCGCCAGCAGTGAGTCCAGGGGACAGGGGAGCAATGAGCAGTTCTTC.

This clonotype was seen ten or more times. This sequence joins TRBV11-3 and TRBJ2-1; D not resolved. The length of the CDR3 is 14 residues. The ends were cut back, 6 bases at V and 10 bases at J, with 19 bases in the middle. Germline V CDR1 and CDR2: SGHNT, YENEEA. In DNA, the CDR3 is TGTGCCAGCAGTCCCCTCGGTGGTGGCTACGAGCAGTTCTTC. This codes for CASSPLGGGYEQFF.

Remarks on this clonotype: At one end the junction does not follow the germline gene, possibly because of a read error. The CDR3 loop reads CASSLAGIGTGELFF. The CDR3 DNA is TGTGCTAGCAGCTTAGCAGGCATAGGCACCGGGGAGCTGTTTTTT. V and J are TRBV7-6 and TRBJ2-2; D is unclear. Per the germline V gene, CDR1 is SGHVS and CDR2 is FNYEAQ. The CDR3 runs to 15 residues.

This clonotype has ten or more counts. The chain recombines TRBV6-1 with TRBJ2-1; D assignment may be TRBD1 or TRBD2 (5 bases each). The CDR3 totals 13 residues. The germline V gene encodes CDR1 MNHNS and CDR2 SASEGT. V was pared by 1 base and J by 13 bases, with 14 bases between. The CDR3 spells CASSEERGETQFF. In nucleotides, the CDR3 is TGTGCCAGCAGTGAAGAGAGGGGAGAGACCCAGTTCTTC.

In its sample, this clonotype ranks as medium-sized. The rearrangement joins TRBV7-9 to TRBJ2-5; 7 nucleotides agree with TRBD2. V shed 6 bases and J 7 bases; nucleotides not matched to a gene: 11. CDR1 SEHNR and CDR2 FQNEAQ come from the germline V gene (reference sequence). The CDR3 has 14 residues. The CDR3 DNA reads as TGTGCCAGCAGTCAGTGGGAGGGCCGCGGGACCCAGTACTTC. It specifies CASSQWEGRGTQYF.

Within the sample, this clonotype is medium-sized. The chain links TRBV7-2 to TRBJ2-2; D unclear. The germline gives CDR1 SGHTA, CDR2 FQGNSA. V gave up 5 bases and J gave up 3 bases, with 4 bases separating them. The CDR3 consists of 12 residues. CDR3 DNA sequence: TGTGCCAGCAGCCCATACACCGGGGAGCTGTTTTTT. It codes for CASSPYTGELFF.

The chain links TRBV6-1 to TRBJ2-1; the match to TRBD1 covers 9 bases. The tail of the sequence fits TRBJ2-7 better, so the J call may be wrong. The CDR3 runs to 15 residues. Germline lookup yields CDR1 MNHNS and CDR2 SASEGT. This CDR3 reads CASSWRDRASNEQYF. In DNA form, the CDR3 reads TGTGCCAGCAGTTGGAGGGACAGGGCCTCAAATGAGCAGTACTTC.

This clonotype was seen a few times. V is TRBV7-3 and J is TRBJ2-2; 7 bases agree with TRBD2. This CDR3 has 19 residues. Trimming removed 1 base from V and 4 bases from J; junction bases left unmatched: 15. Germline V CDR1 and CDR2: SGHTA, FQGTGA. The CDR3 here is CASSLIGSERGGITGELFF. In DNA form, the CDR3 reads TGTGCCAGCAGCTTAATCGGCAGCGAGCGGGGAGGCATCACCGGGGAGCTGTTTTTT.

This clonotype was picked up a small number of times. The chain is built from TRBV6-1 and TRBJ2-1; tentative D call: TRBD2 (6 bases). Germline V gives CDR1 MNHNS, CDR2 SASEGT. The length of the CDR3 is 14 residues. The V end was cut by 6 bases, the J end by 5 bases, with 14 bases between. CDR3 amino acids: CASRLIGTDNEQFF. CDR3 DNA: TGTGCCAGCAGACTCATCGGGACTGACAATGAGCAGTTCTTC.

This clonotype appeared a single time. The J gene is TRBJ2-5, the V gene TRBV6-1; 8 bases align to TRBD2. V lost 4 bases and J lost 6; bases outside the gene matches: 7. The CDR3 has 14 amino acids. Germline-derived CDR1 and CDR2 are MNHNS and SASEGT. The CDR3 sequence is CASSVTGGVQTQYF. CDR3 DNA: TGTGCCAGCAGTGTTACGGGAGGGGTCCAGACCCAGTACTTC.

This clonotype is medium-sized. J is TRBJ2-1 and V is TRBV6-1; 12 bases line up with TRBD2. The assigned J gene may be wrong: the sequence end matches TRBJ2-7 better. CDR3 length: 15 amino acids. Germline V CDR1 and CDR2: MNHNS, SASEGT. CDR3 sequence (DNA): TGTGCCAGCAGTGGACTAGCGGGAGCCTACAATGAGCAGTACTTC. This codes for CASSGLAGAYNEQYF.

The sample holds many counts of this clonotype. V is TRBV12-5 and J is TRBJ2-1; weak D call: TRBD2 (5 bases). This CDR3 contains 13 residues. From germline, CDR1 is LGHNT and CDR2 FRNRAP. Trimming left V 6 bases short and J 13 bases short, with 19 bases between. CDR3 nucleotide sequence: TGTGCTAGTGGGGAAGGGTGGGGAGAGACCCAGTTCTTC. It codes for CASGEGWGETQFF.

This clonotype was counted at least ten times. The J gene is TRBJ2-1, the V gene TRBV7-2; 10 bases fit TRBD2. Germline loops: CDR1 SGHTA, CDR2 FQGNSA. The CDR3 length is 18 residues. J was trimmed by 10 bases and V by 3 bases; bases with no gene match: 18. In nucleotides, the CDR3 is TGTGCCAGCAGCTTTTATCTAGCGGGAGATGTAGACTCCTACGAGCAGTTCTTC. Translation: CASSFYLAGDVDSYEQFF. The whole variable domain, remainder taken from reference TRBV7-2 and TRBJ2-1, is GAGVSQSPSNKVTEKGKDVELRCDPISGHTALYWYRQSLGQGLEFLIYFQGNSAPDKSGLPSDRFSAERTGGSVSTLTIQRTQQEDSAVYLCASSFYLAGDVDSYEQFFGPGTRLTVL.

In its sample, this clonotype was seen once. The chain uses TRBV28 and TRBJ2-7, with D hard to call. The CDR3 contains 12 residues. Trimming took off 1 base at V and 6 bases at J, with 7 bases between the two ends. The germline gives CDR1 MDHEN, CDR2 SYDVKM. CDR3 region: CASSLLGGEQYF. The CDR3 DNA reads as TGTGCCAGCAGTTTATTGGGTGGCGAGCAGTACTTC. The entire variable domain, with the rest obtained from reference TRBV28 and TRBJ2-7, is as follows: DVKVTQSSRYLVKRTGEKVFLECVQDMDHENMFWYRQDPGLGLRLIYFSYDVKMKEKGDIPEGYSVSREKKERFSLILESASTNQTSMYLCASSLLGGEQYFGPGTRLTVT.

The chain has TRBV12-3 or TRBV12-4 and TRBJ2-3; D unresolved. The CDR3 runs to 12 residues. Trimming removed 3 bases at V and 2 bases at J, with 3 bases between. The CDR3 protein is CASSFNTDTQYF. CDR3 DNA sequence: TGTGCCAGCAGTTTTAACACAGATACGCAGTATTTT.

The V call is TRBV19, the J call TRBJ2-4; TRBD2 matches at 11 bases. The better agreement between TRBJ2-5 and the DNA end casts doubt on the J call. Per germline, CDR1 LNHDA and CDR2 SQIVND (reference sequence). This CDR3 is 15 amino acids long. CDR3 loop: CASSRRTSGQETQYF. The CDR3, as DNA: TGTGCCAGTAGTCGCCGGACTAGCGGGCAAGAGACCCAGTACTTC.

V is TRBV11-3 and J is TRBJ2-1; 11 bases match TRBD2. Germline values: CDR1 SGHNT, CDR2 YENEEA. There are 19 residues in the CDR3. V lost 5 bases and J lost 9; bases outside the gene matches: 21. CDR3: CASSNNIVLAGDLRGEQFF. The CDR3 coding sequence is TGTGCCAGCAGCAACAACATCGTACTAGCGGGAGATCTAAGAGGTGAGCAGTTCTTC.

By share, this clonotype ranks as large. The J gene is TRBJ2-5, the V gene TRBV6-1; 11 positions match TRBD2. Germline-derived CDR1 and CDR2 are MNHNS and SASEGT. The V gene end was trimmed by 2 bases and the J gene end by 2 bases; junction bases not matched to a gene: 1. This CDR3 is 15 amino acids long. The CDR3 is CASSEIAGGQETQYF. The CDR3, as DNA: TGTGCCAGCAGTGAAATAGCGGGGGGGCAAGAGACCCAGTACTTC.

This clonotype is termed medium-sized. This chain connects TRBV6-1 to TRBJ2-1, with 8 positions matching TRBD2. The DNA matches TRBJ2-7 better at its end, which makes the J call doubtful. Germline V gene lookup returns CDR1 MNHNS and CDR2 SASEGT. This CDR3 spans 14 amino acids. CDR3 in DNA: TGTGCCAGCAAGCCAGCGGGGGCTTACAATGAGCAGTACTTC. This encodes CASKPAGAYNEQYF.